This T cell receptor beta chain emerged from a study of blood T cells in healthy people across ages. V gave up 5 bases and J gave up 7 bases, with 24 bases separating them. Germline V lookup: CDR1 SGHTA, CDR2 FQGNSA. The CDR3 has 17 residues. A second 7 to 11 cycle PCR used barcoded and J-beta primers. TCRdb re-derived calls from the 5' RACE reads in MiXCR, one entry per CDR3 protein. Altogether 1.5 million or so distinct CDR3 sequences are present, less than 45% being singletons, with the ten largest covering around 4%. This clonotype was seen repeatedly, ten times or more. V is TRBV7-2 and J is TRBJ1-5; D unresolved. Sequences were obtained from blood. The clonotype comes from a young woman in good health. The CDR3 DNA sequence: TGTGCCAGCAGCAACCCCCCAGGAGCCTATAACGAGCAGCCCCAGCATTTT. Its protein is CASSNPPGAYNEQPQHF.